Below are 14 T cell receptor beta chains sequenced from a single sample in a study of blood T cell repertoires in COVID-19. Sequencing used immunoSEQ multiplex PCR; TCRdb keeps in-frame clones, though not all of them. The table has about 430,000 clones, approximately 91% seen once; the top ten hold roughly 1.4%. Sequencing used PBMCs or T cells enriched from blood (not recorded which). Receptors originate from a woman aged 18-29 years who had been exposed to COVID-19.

The CDR3: CSASGGTNEQFF. The CDR3 nucleotides read TGCAGCGCTAGCGGGGGGACCAATGAGCAGTTCTTC. V is TRBV29-1 and J is TRBJ2-1, with 11 nucleotides matching TRBD2. This CDR3 comprises 12 residues. The germline gives CDR1 SQVTM, CDR2 ANQGSEA. V lost 7 bases to trimming and J lost 6 bases; unmatched junction nucleotides: 2.

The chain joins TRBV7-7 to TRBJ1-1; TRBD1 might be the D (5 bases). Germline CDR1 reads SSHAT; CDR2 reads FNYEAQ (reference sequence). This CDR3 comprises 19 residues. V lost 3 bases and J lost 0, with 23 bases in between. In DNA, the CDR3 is TGTGCCAGCAGCTTTGAAATAGGGGCGGACCAGTGGGTGAACACTGAAGCTTTCTTT. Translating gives CASSFEIGADQWVNTEAFF. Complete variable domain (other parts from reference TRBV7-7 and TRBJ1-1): GAGVSQSPRYKVTKRGQDVTLRCDPISSHATLYWYQQALGQGPEFLTYFNYEAQPDKSGLPSDRFSAERPEGSISTLTIQRTEQRDSAMYRCASSFEIGADQWVNTEAFFGQGTRLTVV.

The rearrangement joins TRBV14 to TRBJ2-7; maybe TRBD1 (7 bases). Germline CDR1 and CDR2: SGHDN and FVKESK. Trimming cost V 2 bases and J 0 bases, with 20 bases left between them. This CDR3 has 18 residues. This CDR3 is CASSQPRASEGASYEQYF. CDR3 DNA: TGTGCCAGCAGCCAACCTAGGGCTTCGGAGGGGGCCTCCTACGAGCAGTACTTC.

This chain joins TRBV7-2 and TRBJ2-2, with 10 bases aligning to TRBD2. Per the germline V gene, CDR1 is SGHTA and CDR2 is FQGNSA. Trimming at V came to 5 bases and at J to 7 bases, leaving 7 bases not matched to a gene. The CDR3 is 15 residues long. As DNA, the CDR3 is TGTGCCAGCAGCCCTAGCGGGAGCGCCATCGGGGAGCTGTTTTTT. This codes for CASSPSGSAIGELFF.

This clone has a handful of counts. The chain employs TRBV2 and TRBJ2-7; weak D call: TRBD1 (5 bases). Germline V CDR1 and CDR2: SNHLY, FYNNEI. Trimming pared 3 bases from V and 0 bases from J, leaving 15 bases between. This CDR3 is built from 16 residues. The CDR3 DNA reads TGTGCCAGCAGTGATTCGAACAGGCCTAGCTCCTACGAGCAGTACTTC. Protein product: CASSDSNRPSSYEQYF.

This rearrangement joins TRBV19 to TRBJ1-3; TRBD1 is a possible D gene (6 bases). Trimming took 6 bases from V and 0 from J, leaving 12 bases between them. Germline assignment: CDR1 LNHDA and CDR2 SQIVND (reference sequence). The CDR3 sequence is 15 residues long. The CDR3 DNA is TGTGCCAGTAGGTCACAGGGTGTCTCTGGAAACACCATATATTTT. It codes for CASRSQGVSGNTIYF.

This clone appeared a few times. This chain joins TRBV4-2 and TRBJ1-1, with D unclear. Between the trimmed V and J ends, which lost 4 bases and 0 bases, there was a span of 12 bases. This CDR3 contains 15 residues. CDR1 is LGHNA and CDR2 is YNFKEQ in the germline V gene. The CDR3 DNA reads TGTGCCAGCAGCCTACGCGAGGGATTGAACACTGAAGCTTTCTTT. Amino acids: CASSLREGLNTEAFF.

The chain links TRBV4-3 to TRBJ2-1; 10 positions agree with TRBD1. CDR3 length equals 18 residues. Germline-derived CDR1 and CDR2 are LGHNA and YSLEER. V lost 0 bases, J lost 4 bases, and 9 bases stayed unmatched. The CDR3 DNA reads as TGCGCCAGCAGCCAAGACAGGTCGTTGGGACAGGGGTACAATGAGCAGTTCTTC. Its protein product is CASSQDRSLGQGYNEQFF.

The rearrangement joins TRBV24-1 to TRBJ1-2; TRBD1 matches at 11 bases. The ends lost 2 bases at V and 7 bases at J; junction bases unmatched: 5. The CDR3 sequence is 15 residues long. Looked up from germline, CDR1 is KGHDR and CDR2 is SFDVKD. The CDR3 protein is CATSDSGTGGSGYTF. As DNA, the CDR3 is TGTGCCACCAGTGATTCCGGGACAGGGGGAAGTGGCTACACCTTC.

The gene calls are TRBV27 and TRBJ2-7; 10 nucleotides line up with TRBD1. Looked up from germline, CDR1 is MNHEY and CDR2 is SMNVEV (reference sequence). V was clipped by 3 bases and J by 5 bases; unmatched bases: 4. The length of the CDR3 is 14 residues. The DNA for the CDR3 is TGTGCCAGCAGTTTTCGGGACAGGGGCGACGAGCAGTACTTC. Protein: CASSFRDRGDEQYF.

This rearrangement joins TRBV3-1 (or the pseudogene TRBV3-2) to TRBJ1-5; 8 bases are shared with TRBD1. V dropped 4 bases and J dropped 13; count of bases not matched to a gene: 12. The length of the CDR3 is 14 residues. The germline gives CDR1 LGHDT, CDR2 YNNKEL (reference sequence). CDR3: CASSPDQGTGPQHF. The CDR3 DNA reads TGTGCCAGCAGCCCTGACCAAGGGACAGGACCTCAGCATTTT.

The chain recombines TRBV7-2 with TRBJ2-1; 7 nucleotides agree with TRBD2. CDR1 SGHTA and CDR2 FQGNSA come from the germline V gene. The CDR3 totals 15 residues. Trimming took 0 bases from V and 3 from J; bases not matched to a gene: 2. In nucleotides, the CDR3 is TGTGCCAGCAGCTTAGCGGGGGGGTACTACAATGAGCAGTTCTTC. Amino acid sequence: CASSLAGGYYNEQFF.

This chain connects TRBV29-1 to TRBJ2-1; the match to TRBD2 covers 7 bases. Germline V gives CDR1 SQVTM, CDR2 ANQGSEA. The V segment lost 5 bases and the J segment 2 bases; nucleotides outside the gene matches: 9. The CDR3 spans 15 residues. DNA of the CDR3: TGCAGCGTTAAACAATCTAGCGGTCCCTACAATGAGCAGTTCTTC. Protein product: CSVKQSSGPYNEQFF.

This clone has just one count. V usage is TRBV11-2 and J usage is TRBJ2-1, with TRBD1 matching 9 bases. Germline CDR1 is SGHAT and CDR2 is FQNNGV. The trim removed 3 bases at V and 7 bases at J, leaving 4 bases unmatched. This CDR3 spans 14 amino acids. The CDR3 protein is CASSFMDRGNEQFF. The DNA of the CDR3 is TGTGCCAGCAGCTTCATGGACAGGGGTAATGAGCAGTTCTTC. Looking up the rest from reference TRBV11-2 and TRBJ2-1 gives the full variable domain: EAGVAQSPRYKIIEKRQSVAFWCNPISGHATLYWYQQILGQGPKLLIQFQNNGVVDDSQLPKDRFSAERLKGVDSTLKIQPAKLEDSAVYLCASSFMDRGNEQFFGPGTRLTVL.